This TCR beta chain was found in a study of shared clonotypes between healthy human individuals. Naive-designated CD8 cells lacked CD45RO, were positively enriched for CCR7, and omitted terminally differentiated effector memory CD45RA+ cells. TCRdb's copy holds only in-frame clones and misses some; the assay was immunoSEQ multiplex PCR. The table shows around 580,000 clones, with about 98% occurring only once. CDR3 length equals 13 residues. Germline values: CDR1 ENHRY, CDR2 SYGVKD. Deletions cut 7 bases from V and 5 bases from J, with 14 bases between. Sequencing used naive CD8+ T cells sorted from blood. The TCR originated in a man aged 25-45 years in good health. This rearrangement joins TRBV10-3 to TRBJ2-5; D not resolved. CDR3 in amino acids: CAITDGPTETQYF. The CDR3 DNA sequence: TGTGCCATCACCGACGGCCCCACGGAGACCCAGTACTTC.